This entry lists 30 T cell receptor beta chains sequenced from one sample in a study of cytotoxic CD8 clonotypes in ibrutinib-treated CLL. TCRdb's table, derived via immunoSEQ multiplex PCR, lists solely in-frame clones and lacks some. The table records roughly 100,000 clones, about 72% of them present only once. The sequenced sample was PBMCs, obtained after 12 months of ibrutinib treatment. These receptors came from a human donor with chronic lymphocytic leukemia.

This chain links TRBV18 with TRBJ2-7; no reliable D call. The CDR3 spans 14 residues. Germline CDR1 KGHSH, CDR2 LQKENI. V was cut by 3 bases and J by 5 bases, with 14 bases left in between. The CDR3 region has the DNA TGTGCCAGCTCACCGCTGCACGTACCCAACGAGCAGTACTTC. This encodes CASSPLHVPNEQYF.

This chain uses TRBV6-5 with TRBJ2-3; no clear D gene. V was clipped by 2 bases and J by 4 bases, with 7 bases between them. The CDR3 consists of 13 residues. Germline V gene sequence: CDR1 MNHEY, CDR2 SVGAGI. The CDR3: CASSYRYPDTQYF. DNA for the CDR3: TGTGCCAGCAGTTACAGGTACCCAGATACGCAGTATTTT.

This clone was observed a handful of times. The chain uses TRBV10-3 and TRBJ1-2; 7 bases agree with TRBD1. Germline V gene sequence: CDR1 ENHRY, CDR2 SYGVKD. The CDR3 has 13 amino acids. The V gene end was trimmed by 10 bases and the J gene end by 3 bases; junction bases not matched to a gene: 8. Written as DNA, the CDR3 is TGTGCCACCAAATGGGACAGAGACTATGGCTACACCTTC. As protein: CATKWDRDYGYTF.

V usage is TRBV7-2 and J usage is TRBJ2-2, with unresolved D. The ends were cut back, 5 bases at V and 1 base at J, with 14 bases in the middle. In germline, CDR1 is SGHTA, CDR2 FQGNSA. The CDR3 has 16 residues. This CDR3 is CASSPRAAGNTGELFF. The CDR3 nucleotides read TGTGCCAGCAGCCCTAGGGCGGCAGGGAACACCGGGGAGCTGTTTTTT.

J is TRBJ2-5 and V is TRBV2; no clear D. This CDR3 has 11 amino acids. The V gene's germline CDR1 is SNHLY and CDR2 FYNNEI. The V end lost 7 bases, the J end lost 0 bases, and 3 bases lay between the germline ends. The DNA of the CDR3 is TGTGCCAGCATCGACCAAGAGACCCAGTACTTC. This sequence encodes CASIDQETQYF.

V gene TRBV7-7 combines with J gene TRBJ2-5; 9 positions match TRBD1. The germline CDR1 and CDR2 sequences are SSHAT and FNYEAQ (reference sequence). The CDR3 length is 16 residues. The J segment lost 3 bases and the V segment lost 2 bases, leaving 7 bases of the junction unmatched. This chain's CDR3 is CASSLTGQGWEETQYF. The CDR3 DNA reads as TGTGCCAGCAGCTTAACGGGACAGGGATGGGAAGAGACCCAGTACTTC.

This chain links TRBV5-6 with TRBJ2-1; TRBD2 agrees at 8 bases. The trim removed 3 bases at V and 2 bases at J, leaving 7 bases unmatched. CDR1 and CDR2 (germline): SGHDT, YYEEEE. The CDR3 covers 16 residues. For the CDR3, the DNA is TGTGCCAGCAGCTCGGGGGGGAATCCTACCTACAATGAGCAGTTCTTC. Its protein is CASSSGGNPTYNEQFF.

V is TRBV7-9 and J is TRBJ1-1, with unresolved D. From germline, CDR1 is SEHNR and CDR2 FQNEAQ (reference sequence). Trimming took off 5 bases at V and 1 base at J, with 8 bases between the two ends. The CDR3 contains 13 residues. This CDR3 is CASSEKGNTEAFF. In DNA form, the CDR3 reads TGTGCCAGCAGCGAAAAGGGGAACACTGAAGCTTTCTTT. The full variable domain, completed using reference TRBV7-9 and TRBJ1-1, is DTGVSQNPRHKITKRGQNVTFRCDPISEHNRLYWYRQTLGQGPEFLTYFQNEAQLEKSRLLSDRFSAERPKGSFSTLEIQRTEQGDSAMYLCASSEKGNTEAFFGQGTRLTVV.

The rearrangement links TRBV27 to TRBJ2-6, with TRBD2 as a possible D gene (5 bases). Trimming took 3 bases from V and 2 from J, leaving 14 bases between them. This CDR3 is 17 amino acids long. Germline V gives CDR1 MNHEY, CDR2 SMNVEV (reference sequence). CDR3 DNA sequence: TGTGCCAGCAGTTTTGCCACCTCGAGGGCTGGGGCCAACGTCCTGACTTTC. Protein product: CASSFATSRAGANVLTF.

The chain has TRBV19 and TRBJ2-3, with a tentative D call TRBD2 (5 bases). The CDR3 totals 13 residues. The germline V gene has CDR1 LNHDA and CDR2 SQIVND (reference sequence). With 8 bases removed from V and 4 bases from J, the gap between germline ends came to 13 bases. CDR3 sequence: CASSSLRADTQYF. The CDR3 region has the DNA TGTGCCAGTTCGAGTTTGCGGGCAGATACGCAGTATTTT.

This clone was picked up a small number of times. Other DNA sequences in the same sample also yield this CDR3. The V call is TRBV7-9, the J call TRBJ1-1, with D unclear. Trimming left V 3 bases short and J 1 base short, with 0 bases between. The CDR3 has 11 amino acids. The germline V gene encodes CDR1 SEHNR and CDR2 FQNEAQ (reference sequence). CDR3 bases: TGTGCCAGCAGCTTGAACACTGAAGCTTTCTTT. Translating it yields CASSLNTEAFF.

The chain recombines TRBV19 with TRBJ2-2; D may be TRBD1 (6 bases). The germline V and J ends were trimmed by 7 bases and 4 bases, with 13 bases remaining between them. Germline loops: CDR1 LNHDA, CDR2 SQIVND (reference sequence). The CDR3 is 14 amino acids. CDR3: CASIHPQGTGELFF. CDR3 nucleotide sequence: TGTGCCAGTATCCATCCACAGGGCACCGGGGAGCTGTTTTTT.

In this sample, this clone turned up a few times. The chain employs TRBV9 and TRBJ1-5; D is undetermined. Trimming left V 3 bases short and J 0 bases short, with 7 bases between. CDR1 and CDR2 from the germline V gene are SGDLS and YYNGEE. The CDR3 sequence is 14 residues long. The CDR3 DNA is TGTGCCAGCAGCGGGCAAAGTAGCAATCAGCCCCAGCATTTT. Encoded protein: CASSGQSSNQPQHF.

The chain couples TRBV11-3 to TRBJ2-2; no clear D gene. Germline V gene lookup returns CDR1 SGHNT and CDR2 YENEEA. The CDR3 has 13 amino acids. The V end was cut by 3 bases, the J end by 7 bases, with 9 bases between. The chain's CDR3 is CASSLSVGGELFF. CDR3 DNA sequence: TGTGCCAGCAGCTTGTCGGTGGGCGGGGAGCTGTTTTTT.

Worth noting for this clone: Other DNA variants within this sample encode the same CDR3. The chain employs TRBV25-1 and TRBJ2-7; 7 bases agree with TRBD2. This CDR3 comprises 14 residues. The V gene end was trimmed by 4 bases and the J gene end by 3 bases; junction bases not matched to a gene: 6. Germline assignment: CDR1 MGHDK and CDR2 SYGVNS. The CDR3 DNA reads TGTGCCAGCAGTGGCGGGGACTACCGCTACGAGCAGTACTTC. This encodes CASSGGDYRYEQYF.

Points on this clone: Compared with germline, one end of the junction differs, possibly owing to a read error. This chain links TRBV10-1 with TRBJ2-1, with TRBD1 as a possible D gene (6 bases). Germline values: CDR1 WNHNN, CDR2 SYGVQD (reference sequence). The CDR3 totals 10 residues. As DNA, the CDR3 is TGCGCCAGCTACGACAGGCCAGCGATCTTC. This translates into CASYDRPAIF.

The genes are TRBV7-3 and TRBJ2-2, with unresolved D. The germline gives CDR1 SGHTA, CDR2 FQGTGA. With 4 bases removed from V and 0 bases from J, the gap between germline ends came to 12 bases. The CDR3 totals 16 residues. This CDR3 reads CASSSPEKANTGELFF. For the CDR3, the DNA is TGTGCCAGCAGCTCCCCCGAGAAGGCGAACACCGGGGAGCTGTTTTTT.

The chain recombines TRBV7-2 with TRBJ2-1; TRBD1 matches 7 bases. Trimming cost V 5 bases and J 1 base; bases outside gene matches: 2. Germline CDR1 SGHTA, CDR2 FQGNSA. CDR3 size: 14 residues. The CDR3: CASSRRGSYNEQFF. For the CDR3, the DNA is TGTGCCAGCAGCCGCAGGGGGTCCTACAATGAGCAGTTCTTC.

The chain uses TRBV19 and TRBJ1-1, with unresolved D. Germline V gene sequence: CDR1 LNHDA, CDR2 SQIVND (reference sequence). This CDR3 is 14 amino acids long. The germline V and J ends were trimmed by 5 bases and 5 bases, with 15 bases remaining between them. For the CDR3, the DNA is TGTGCCAGTAGTGCCAGGACGAAGTGGACTGAAGCTTTCTTT. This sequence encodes CASSARTKWTEAFF.

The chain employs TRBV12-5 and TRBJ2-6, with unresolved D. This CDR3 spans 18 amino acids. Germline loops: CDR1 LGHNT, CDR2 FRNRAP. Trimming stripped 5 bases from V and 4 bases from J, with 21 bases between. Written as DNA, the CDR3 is TGTGCTAGTGGTCCTACCACCGGACCCAGCACGGGGGCCAACGTCCTGACTTTC. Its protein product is CASGPTTGPSTGANVLTF.

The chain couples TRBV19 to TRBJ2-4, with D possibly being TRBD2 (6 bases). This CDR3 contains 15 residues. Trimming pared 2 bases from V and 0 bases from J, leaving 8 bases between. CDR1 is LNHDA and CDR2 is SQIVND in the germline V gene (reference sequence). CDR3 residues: CASSIKGLAKNIQYF. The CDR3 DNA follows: TGTGCCAGTAGTATAAAGGGACTAGCCAAAAACATTCAGTACTTC.

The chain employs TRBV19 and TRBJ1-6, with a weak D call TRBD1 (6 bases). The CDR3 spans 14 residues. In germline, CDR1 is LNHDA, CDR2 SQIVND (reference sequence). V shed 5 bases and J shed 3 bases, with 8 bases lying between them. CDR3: CASSGQYYNSPLHF. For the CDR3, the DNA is TGTGCCAGTAGTGGACAGTACTATAATTCACCCCTCCACTTT. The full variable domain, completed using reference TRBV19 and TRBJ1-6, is DGGITQSPKYLFRKEGQNVTLSCEQNLNHDAMYWYRQDPGQGLRLIYYSQIVNDFQKGDIAEGYSVSREKKESFPLTVTSAQKNPTAFYLCASSGQYYNSPLHFGNGTRLTVT.

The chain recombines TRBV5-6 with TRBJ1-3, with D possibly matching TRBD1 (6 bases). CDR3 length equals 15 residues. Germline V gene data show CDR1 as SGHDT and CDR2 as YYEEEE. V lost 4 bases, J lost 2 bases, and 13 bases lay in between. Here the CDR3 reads CASSLRGDTGNTIYF. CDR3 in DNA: TGTGCCAGCAGCCTCCGTGGGGACACTGGAAACACCATATATTTT.

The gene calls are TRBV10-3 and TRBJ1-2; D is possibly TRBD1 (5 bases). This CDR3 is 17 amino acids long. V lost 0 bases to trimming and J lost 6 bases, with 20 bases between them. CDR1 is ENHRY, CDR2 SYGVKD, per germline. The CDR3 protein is CAISESRGRGAIDGYTF. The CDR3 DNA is TGTGCCATCAGTGAGTCACGGGGCCGAGGGGCTATTGATGGCTACACCTTC.

CDR3 DNA: TGTGCCAGCAGCTTATATGCAGGGGGAAATTCACCCCTCCACTTT. This codes for CASSLYAGGNSPLHF. This chain links TRBV11-2 with TRBJ1-6; 7 bases match TRBD1. The CDR3 runs 15 residues. Trimming took 2 bases from V and 7 from J; bases not matched to a gene: 5. The germline V gene encodes CDR1 SGHAT and CDR2 FQNNGV.

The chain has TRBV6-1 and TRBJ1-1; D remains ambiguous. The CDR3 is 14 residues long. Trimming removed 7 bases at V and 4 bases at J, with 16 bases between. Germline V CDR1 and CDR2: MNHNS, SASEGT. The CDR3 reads CASTVSLPRTEAFF. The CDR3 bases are TGTGCCAGCACCGTCAGCCTGCCTCGCACTGAAGCTTTCTTT.

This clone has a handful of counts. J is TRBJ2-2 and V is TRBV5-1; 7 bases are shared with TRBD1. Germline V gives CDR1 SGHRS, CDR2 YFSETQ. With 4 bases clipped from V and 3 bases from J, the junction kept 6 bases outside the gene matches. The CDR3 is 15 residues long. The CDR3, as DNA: TGCGCCAGCAGCCCGACAGGGCAAGACACCGGGGAGCTGTTTTTT. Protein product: CASSPTGQDTGELFF.

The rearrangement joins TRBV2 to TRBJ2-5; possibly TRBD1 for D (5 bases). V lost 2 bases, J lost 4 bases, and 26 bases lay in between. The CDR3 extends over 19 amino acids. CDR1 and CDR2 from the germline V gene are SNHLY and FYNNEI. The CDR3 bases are TGTGCCAGCAGTGAAACGACGGGCAGGACAAGTGGAAACCGAGAGACCCAGTACTTC. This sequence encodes CASSETTGRTSGNRETQYF. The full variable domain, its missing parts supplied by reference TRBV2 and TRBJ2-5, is EPEVTQTPSHQVTQMGQEVILRCVPISNHLYFYWYRQILGQKVEFLVSFYNNEISEKSEIFDDQFSVERPDGSNFTLKIRSTKLEDSAMYFCASSETTGRTSGNRETQYFGPGTRLLVL.

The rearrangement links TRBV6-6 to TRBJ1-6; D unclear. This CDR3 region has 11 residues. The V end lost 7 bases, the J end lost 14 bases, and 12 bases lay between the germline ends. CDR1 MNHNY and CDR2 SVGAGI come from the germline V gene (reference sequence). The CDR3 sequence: CASNGRVALHF. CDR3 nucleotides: TGTGCCAGCAACGGGAGAGTGGCCCTCCACTTT.

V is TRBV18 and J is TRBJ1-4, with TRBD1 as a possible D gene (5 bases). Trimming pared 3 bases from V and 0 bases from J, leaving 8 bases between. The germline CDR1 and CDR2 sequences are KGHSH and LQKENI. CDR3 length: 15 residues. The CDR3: CASSPQGATNEKLFF. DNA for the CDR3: TGTGCCAGCTCACCGCAGGGAGCAACTAATGAAAAACTGTTTTTT.